This T cell receptor (beta chain) was found in a study of shared clonotypes between healthy human individuals. This clone occurred once. TCRdb's table, derived via immunoSEQ multiplex PCR, lists solely in-frame clones and lacks some. In the table there are 450,000 to 500,000 clones, over 60% of which are singletons. Trimming removed 4 bases from V and 5 bases from J; junction bases left unmatched: 9. Germline loops: CDR1 MDHEN, CDR2 SYDVKM. The CDR3 consists of 16 residues. V gene TRBV28 combines with J gene TRBJ2-2; TRBD2 matches at 8 bases. The material sequenced was PBMCs. The origin of this receptor is a woman between 40 and 55 years old in good health. Some clones in this sample may be carry-over from other donors' samples. CDR3 coding DNA: TGTGCCAGCAGTTCCCCAGCGGGAGAGGGAACCGGGGAGCTGTTTTTT. This translates into CASSSPAGEGTGELFF.